This is a list of T cell receptor beta chains from one sample in a study of blood T cell repertoires in COVID-19. Sequencing was performed with immunoSEQ multiplex PCR; in TCRdb, only in-frame clones are kept and a portion is missing. The sample records 200,000 to 300,000 clones, around 84% being singletons. The material sequenced was peripheral blood. These receptors were obtained from a man aged 60 to 75 with acute or convalescent COVID-19. Each CDR3 is given with its conserved first and last residue. A D gene is named only where the DNA matches it firmly. The size of a clone is reported for some rows only, either as once, few or many, or as a class for expanded clones.

D gene	clone size	V gene	J gene	CDR3 protein	CDR3 DNA
TRBD1	-	TRBV30	TRBJ1-6	CAWSSGQHNSPLHF	TGTGCCTGGAGTTCGGGACAGCATAATTCACCCCTCCACTTT
-	-	TRBV9	TRBJ2-3	CASSVEGLAVFDTQYF	TGTGCCAGCAGCGTAGAGGGGCTCGCGGTCTTCGATACGCAGTATTTT
-	-	TRBV10-2	TRBJ1-2	CASSDSAGNYGYTF	TGCGCCAGCAGTGACTCGGCAGGGAACTATGGCTACACCTTC
-	-	TRBV3-1/TRBV3-2	TRBJ2-4	CASSQINSWNIQYF	TGTGCCAGCAGCCAAATCAACTCCTGGAACATTCAGTACTTC
TRBD2	once	TRBV29-1	TRBJ2-3	CTQGGLAGARSTDTQYF	TGCACCCAGGGAGGACTAGCGGGGGCCCGAAGCACAGATACGCAGTATTTT
TRBD2	few	TRBV11-1	TRBJ2-1	CASSSGGGNEQFF	TGTGCCAGCAGCTCCGGCGGGGGCAATGAGCAGTTCTTC
TRBD1	few	TRBV2	TRBJ2-7	CASRGTGEEQYF	TGTGCCAGCAGGGGGACAGGGGAGGAGCAGTACTTC
TRBD1	-	TRBV19	TRBJ2-4	CASSQGTGFAIQYF	TGTGCCAGTAGTCAAGGGACAGGGTTTGCCATTCAGTACTTC
-	-	TRBV12-5	TRBJ1-1	CASAIQGNTEAFF	TGTGCTAGTGCCATACAGGGGAACACTGAAGCTTTCTTT
-	-	TRBV27	TRBJ2-7	CASRGAGGASYEQYF	TGTGCCAGCCGGGGGGCAGGAGGAGCCTCCTACGAGCAGTACTTC
TRBD1	-	TRBV9	TRBJ1-2	CASSAGTGDYGYTF	TGTGCCAGCAGCGCAGGGACAGGAGACTATGGCTACACCTTC
TRBD1	-	TRBV7-7	TRBJ2-5	CASSLDRGSQYF	TGTGCTAGCAGCTTGGACAGGGGGTCCCAGTACTTC
TRBD1	-	TRBV11-2	TRBJ1-4	CASSTRDSLNEKLFF	TGTGCCAGCAGCACCCGGGACAGCCTTAATGAAAAACTGTTTTTT
-	-	TRBV19	TRBJ1-2	CASSTGASDWPDGYTF	TGTGCCAGTAGTACGGGTGCCTCGGATTGGCCTGATGGCTACACCTTC
-	-	TRBV9	TRBJ2-2	CASSVGQGGTGELFF	TGTGCCAGCAGCGTAGGGCAGGGAGGCACCGGGGAGCTGTTTTTT
TRBD1	many	TRBV19	TRBJ2-2	CASSMGQGANLNTGELFF	TGTGCCAGTAGTATGGGACAGGGGGCCAACCTTAACACCGGGGAGCTGTTTTTT
TRBD1	few	TRBV28	TRBJ1-2	CASRDRGDRIDYGYTF	TGTGCCAGCAGGGACAGGGGGGATAGGATAGACTATGGCTACACCTTC
TRBD2	-	TRBV5-6	TRBJ2-1	CASSFRRSGAYNEQFF	TGTGCCAGCAGCTTCCGACGAAGCGGGGCCTACAATGAGCAGTTCTTC
TRBD2	once	TRBV7-8	TRBJ2-4	CASSLAGGPIGNIQYF	TGTGCCAGCAGCTTAGCGGGAGGGCCTATTGGAAACATTCAGTACTTC
TRBD1	once	TRBV2	TRBJ2-7	CASSGTGGWNEQYF	TGTGCCAGCAGCGGGACAGGGGGCTGGAACGAGCAGTACTTC
TRBD1	-	TRBV2	TRBJ1-5	CASSGRGDRAKHRDQPQHF	TGTGCCAGCAGTGGGAGAGGGGACAGGGCTAAACATCGGGATCAGCCCCAGCATTTT
-	-	TRBV28	TRBJ2-3	CASITPRLGRIDTQYF	TGTGCCAGCATCACCCCCCGCCTAGGCCGCATAGATACGCAGTATTTT
-	-	TRBV6-5	TRBJ1-4	CASSSRRGGEKLFF	TGTGCCAGCAGTTCACGGAGGGGAGGGGAAAAACTGTTTTTT